Shown below are 21 T cell receptor beta chains from a single sample sequenced in a study of T-cell reconstitution after alpha-beta-depleted transplantation in children. Unique molecular identifiers were incorporated during preparation of the TCRbeta library. TCRdb analysed the PCR reads with MiXCR anew, one entry per CDR3 protein. The data hold about 980,000 distinct CDR3 sequences, with 25% to 35% observed a single time. Here the sequenced sample was PBMCs, mostly from graft donor cells, taken 360 days after TCRalphabeta/CD19-depleted stem cell transplant. The receptors were gathered from a boy under two years old who had a stem cell transplant for SCID, so the T cells may come from the graft donor.

The rearrangement joins TRBV29-1 to TRBJ2-3; TRBD2 aligns across 9 bases. With 7 bases clipped from V and 4 bases from J, the junction kept 9 bases outside the gene matches. Germline-derived CDR1 and CDR2 are SQVTM and ANQGSEA. The CDR3 is 14 residues long. The CDR3 bases are TGCAGCGCACCCGGTAGCGGGGGATCAGATACGCAGTATTTT. Protein: CSAPGSGGSDTQYF.

This clonotype appeared a few times. The chain links TRBV12-3 or TRBV12-4 to TRBJ2-3; D is unclear. The length of the CDR3 is 12 residues. The germline V and J ends were trimmed by 5 bases and 5 bases, with 8 bases remaining between them. CDR3 in DNA: TGTGCCAGCAGTACCCGGGTAGATACGCAGTATTTT. This sequence encodes CASSTRVDTQYF.

V usage is TRBV20-1 and J usage is TRBJ2-1; possible D gene TRBD1, 6 bases. Germline V gene sequence: CDR1 DFQATT, CDR2 SNEGSKA (reference sequence). This CDR3 is built from 12 residues. V was shortened by 6 bases and J by 10 bases, with 16 bases between the two germline ends. The CDR3: CSARTVEREQFF. CDR3 in DNA: TGCAGTGCACGGACAGTTGAACGCGAGCAGTTCTTC.

The table lists this clonotype with a few counts. The rearrangement uses TRBV3-1 and TRBJ1-1, with a tentative D call TRBD1 (5 bases). The CDR3 runs 15 residues. Germline CDR1 LGHDT, CDR2 YNNKEL (reference sequence). Trimming removed 1 base at V and 5 bases at J, with 14 bases between. In DNA, the CDR3 is TGTGCCAGCAGCCAAGTATCCAGGCGGGGGACTGAAGCTTTCTTT. This codes for CASSQVSRRGTEAFF.

The V call is TRBV6-5, the J call TRBJ2-7; D possibly corresponds to TRBD1 (6 bases). This CDR3 region has 17 residues. In germline, CDR1 is MNHEY, CDR2 SVGAGI. Trimming cost V 0 bases and J 6 bases, with 21 bases left between them. The CDR3 nucleotides read TGTGCCAGCAGTTACTCGTGGACGGCCAGTTCACAGGGCGAGCAGTACTTC. The encoded protein is CASSYSWTASSQGEQYF.

This clonotype appeared a few times. The chain employs TRBV4-2 and TRBJ2-1; D is uncertain. The germline CDR1 and CDR2 sequences are LGHNA and YNFKEQ. V lost 1 base and J lost 5, with 12 bases in between. CDR3 length equals 15 residues. This CDR3 is CASSQVWTRDNEQFF. CDR3 DNA: TGTGCCAGCAGCCAAGTGTGGACCCGCGACAATGAGCAGTTCTTC.

This clonotype was seen more than once but under ten times. V is TRBV20-1 and J is TRBJ2-1; TRBD1 matches 9 bases. With V trimmed by 4 bases and J by 5 bases, 6 bases remained unmatched. The CDR3 has 14 amino acids. Germline CDR1 and CDR2: DFQATT and SNEGSKA (reference sequence). The CDR3 DNA follows: TGCAGTGCTACCGGGACAGGGATTCACAATGAGCAGTTCTTC. Protein sequence: CSATGTGIHNEQFF.

This chain uses TRBV16 with TRBJ1-6; D unclear. Germline loops: CDR1 KGHSY, CDR2 FQNENV. The CDR3 runs to 14 residues. V gave up 2 bases and J gave up 3 bases, with 5 bases separating them. In nucleotides, the CDR3 is TGTGCCAGCAGCCAAGGGTTCTATAATTCACCCCTCCACTTT. It yields the protein CASSQGFYNSPLHF. The variable domain in full, with the rest retrieved from reference TRBV16 and TRBJ1-6, is GEEVAQTPKHLVRGEGQKAKLYCAPIKGHSYVFWYQQVLKNEFKFLISFQNENVFDETGMPKERFSAKCLPNSPCSLEIQATKLEDSAVYFCASSQGFYNSPLHFGNGTRLTVT.

As DNA, the CDR3 is TGTGCCAGCAGTTTCTGGGGCAGGGGGCCGCCCTACAATGAGCAGTTCTTC. It specifies CASSFWGRGPPYNEQFF. The V gene is TRBV27, the J gene TRBJ2-1; 8 bases map to TRBD1. The J segment lost 2 bases and the V segment lost 3 bases, leaving 9 bases of the junction unmatched. CDR3 size: 17 residues. Germline V CDR1 and CDR2: MNHEY, SMNVEV (reference sequence).

A few counts support this clonotype. This chain uses TRBV12-3 or TRBV12-4 with TRBJ1-5; D remains unclear. The ends were cut back, 3 bases at V and 3 bases at J, with 6 bases in the middle. The CDR3 totals 13 residues. The CDR3 loop is CASSFEPNQPQHF. CDR3 nucleotide sequence: TGTGCCAGCAGTTTCGAGCCCAATCAGCCCCAGCATTTT.

This clonotype was detected a few times. V and J are TRBV20-1 and TRBJ2-1, with 13 bases aligning to TRBD2. This CDR3 spans 15 amino acids. Germline CDR1 and CDR2: DFQATT and SNEGSKA (reference sequence). The junction had 7 bases not matched to a gene; V was cut back by 5 bases and J by 6 bases. CDR3 coding DNA: TGCAGTGCTCCACTAGCGGGGGGGCCCTTCAATGAGCAGTTCTTC. It codes for CSAPLAGGPFNEQFF.

This clonotype turned up a few times. The chain is built from TRBV10-3 and TRBJ2-1; D might be TRBD1 (6 bases). The V end lost 6 bases, the J end lost 0 bases, and 9 bases lay between the germline ends. In germline, CDR1 is ENHRY, CDR2 SYGVKD. The CDR3 is made up of 14 amino acids. The CDR3 nucleotides read TGTGCCATCAGGAAGGGGGACTCCTACAATGAGCAGTTCTTC. Translation gives CAIRKGDSYNEQFF.

The V gene is TRBV29-1, the J gene TRBJ2-7; TRBD1 matches at 8 bases. The CDR3 is made up of 14 amino acids. With V trimmed by 6 bases and J by 1 base, 8 bases remained unmatched. Looked up from germline, CDR1 is SQVTM and CDR2 is ANQGSEA. In DNA form, the CDR3 reads TGCAGCGTCCGTAGACAGGGGCAGTCCTACGAGCAGTACTTC. Translating it yields CSVRRQGQSYEQYF.

This clonotype was recorded a few times. The chain carries TRBV29-1 and TRBJ2-1; D is perhaps TRBD1 (5 bases). This CDR3 is 12 amino acids long. Germline V gene data show CDR1 as SQVTM and CDR2 as ANQGSEA. The V end lost 3 bases, the J end lost 6 bases, and 9 bases lay between the germline ends. The CDR3 DNA is TGCAGCGTTGAGGGCAGGGCCAATGAGCAGTTCTTC. Translated: CSVEGRANEQFF.

In its sample, this clonotype was seen a few times. This chain uses TRBV4-1 with TRBJ1-5; D not resolved. The germline CDR1 and CDR2 sequences are MGHRA and YSYEKL. The CDR3 totals 14 residues. Trimming took 2 bases from V and 6 from J, leaving 11 bases between them. The DNA of the CDR3 is TGCGCCAGCAGCCAATGGGCAAACGGTCAGCCCCAGCATTTT. Protein: CASSQWANGQPQHF.

The chain combines TRBV10-2 with TRBJ2-6, with D maybe TRBD1 (7 bases). V lost 3 bases and J 1 base, leaving 10 bases between the germline ends. CDR1 and CDR2 (germline): WSHSY, SAAADI. The CDR3 length is 16 residues. The CDR3 DNA is TGCGCCAGCAGTGACAGGGGGGCTTCTGGGGCCAACGTCCTGACTTTC. Its translation is CASSDRGASGANVLTF.

V gene TRBV6-5 combines with J gene TRBJ2-3; no clear D gene. The V end lost 0 bases, the J end lost 7 bases, and 8 bases lay between the germline ends. The CDR3 has 13 amino acids. The germline gives CDR1 MNHEY, CDR2 SVGAGI. The CDR3 protein is CASSYSIGNTQYF. CDR3 coding DNA: TGTGCCAGCAGTTACTCTATTGGGAATACGCAGTATTTT.

This chain uses TRBV20-1 with TRBJ2-3; possibly TRBD2 for D (6 bases). The CDR3 has 14 residues. The V gene lost 3 bases and the J gene lost 4 bases, with 14 bases spanning the gap. Germline CDR1 reads DFQATT; CDR2 reads SNEGSKA (reference sequence). The CDR3 region is CSASARGRADTQYF. In nucleotides, the CDR3 is TGCAGTGCTAGCGCGCGGGGTCGCGCAGATACGCAGTATTTT.

This clonotype occurred a few times. V usage is TRBV20-1 and J usage is TRBJ1-1; 9 positions agree with TRBD1. The J segment lost 0 bases and the V segment lost 5 bases, leaving 10 bases of the junction unmatched. The CDR3 sequence is 16 residues long. The germline CDR1 and CDR2 sequences are DFQATT and SNEGSKA (reference sequence). The chain's CDR3 is CSAPPGQGLMNTEAFF. DNA of the CDR3: TGCAGTGCTCCGCCGGGACAGGGACTCATGAACACTGAAGCTTTCTTT.

This clonotype was counted between two and nine times. In nucleotides, the CDR3 is TGTGCCAGCACCGCGAAGGGGGATACGCAGTATTTT. This translates into CASTAKGDTQYF. The V and J genes are TRBV12-3 or TRBV12-4 and TRBJ2-3; a possible D gene is TRBD1 (5 bases). The CDR3 totals 12 residues. The V end was cut by 7 bases, the J end by 6 bases, with 11 bases between.

The DNA of the CDR3 is TGTGCCAGCAGTTTTTCCGTTTTAGCCTACGAGCAGTACTTC. It is translated as CASSFSVLAYEQYF. The chain combines TRBV28 with TRBJ2-7; no clear D gene. V was shortened by 3 bases and J by 2 bases, with 11 bases between the two germline ends. Germline lookup yields CDR1 MDHEN and CDR2 SYDVKM. This CDR3 is 14 amino acids long.